A single sample gave rise to the 20 T cell receptor beta chains below, sequenced in a study of blood T cells in healthy people across ages. It was with a sample-barcoded 5' primer and a J-beta primer mix that a second PCR of roughly 6 to 12 cycles was run. MiXCR was run by TCRdb on the 5' RACE reads, yielding one entry per CDR3 protein. The table shows nearly 800,000 distinct CDR3 sequences, with roughly three fifths occurring only once. The source material was blood. Receptors originate from a man aged 40-49 years in good health.

On this clonotype: The junction shows a germline mismatch at one end, possibly a read error. This chain joins TRBV29-1 and TRBJ1-2; D unresolved. The germline CDR1 and CDR2 sequences are SQVTM and ANQGSEA. The CDR3 consists of 11 residues. As DNA, the CDR3 is TGCAGCGTTGAAGTGGCCGAGGGCTGCACCTTC. The encoded protein is CSVEVAEGCTF.

V and J are TRBV20-1 and TRBJ2-7, with unresolved D. Germline CDR1 reads DFQATT; CDR2 reads SNEGSKA (reference sequence). This CDR3 is 14 amino acids long. V lost 6 bases to trimming and J lost 4 bases, with 19 bases between them. Here the CDR3 DNA reads TGCAGTGCCCGACCGGTGGTGGGAAGTTACGAGCAGTACTTC. Encoded protein: CSARPVVGSYEQYF.

J is TRBJ1-1 and V is TRBV29-1; D ambiguous. The CDR3 spans 12 residues. Between the trimmed V and J ends, which lost 3 bases and 4 bases, there was a span of 9 bases. CDR1 is SQVTM, CDR2 ANQGSEA, per germline. The CDR3 region has the DNA TGCAGCGTTGACGGGTCGGGCACTGAAGCTTTCTTT. This codes for CSVDGSGTEAFF.

The chain has TRBV4-3 and TRBJ2-7; possible D gene TRBD1, 5 bases. Germline CDR1 and CDR2: LGHNA and YSLEER. Trimming shortened V by 0 bases and J by 2 bases, and 11 bases separated the two germline ends. The CDR3 runs 15 residues. Here the CDR3 reads CASSQEFQGTYEQYF. The CDR3 DNA reads as TGCGCCAGCAGCCAAGAATTCCAGGGAACCTACGAGCAGTACTTC.

As DNA, the CDR3 is TGTGCCAGCAGTCCAATATGGGACAGGTTAAACTCTGGGGCCAACGTCCTGACTTTC. Encoded protein: CASSPIWDRLNSGANVLTF. The chain carries TRBV12-3 or TRBV12-4 and TRBJ2-6, with 8 bases that match TRBD1. After removal of 5 bases from V and 0 bases from J, the junction contained 12 bases not matched to a gene. This CDR3 comprises 19 residues.

The chain couples TRBV18 to TRBJ2-5; D remains unclear. The CDR3 totals 14 residues. Between the trimmed V and J ends, which lost 6 bases and 5 bases, there was a span of 16 bases. Germline V gene data show CDR1 as KGHSH and CDR2 as LQKENI. For the CDR3, the DNA is TGTGCCAGCTCGCCGGGCCAGACCGGGGAGACCCAGTACTTC. Its protein product is CASSPGQTGETQYF.

This clonotype was detected only once. V and J are TRBV5-1 and TRBJ2-1, with 8 bases fitting TRBD2. Germline CDR1 is SGHRS and CDR2 is YFSETQ. The CDR3 is made up of 17 amino acids. V shed 0 bases and J 7 bases; nucleotides not matched to a gene: 12. The CDR3 here is CASSLAGRSGSENEQFF. The DNA of the CDR3 is TGCGCCAGCAGCTTGGCTGGGCGAAGCGGGAGCGAGAATGAGCAGTTCTTC.

This clonotype was observed a handful of times. The chain recombines TRBV10-3 with TRBJ2-5, with a possible D match to TRBD2 (6 bases). The germline V gene has CDR1 ENHRY and CDR2 SYGVKD. Trimming pared 1 base from V and 3 bases from J, leaving 15 bases between. This CDR3 is 16 amino acids long. CDR3 sequence reads: CAISELRASEEETQYF. CDR3 bases: TGTGCCATCAGTGAGTTGCGGGCTAGCGAGGAAGAGACCCAGTACTTC.

CDR3 region: CASSQAGFTDTQYF. In DNA, the CDR3 is TGTGCCAGCAGCCAAGCCGGGTTCACAGATACGCAGTATTTT. V and J are TRBV4-2 and TRBJ2-3; no clear D gene. Germline V lookup: CDR1 LGHNA, CDR2 YNFKEQ. Trimming pared 1 base from V and 2 bases from J, leaving 7 bases between. The CDR3 is 14 amino acids.

This clonotype was observed a few times. V and J are TRBV6-5 and TRBJ1-5; TRBD1 matches 7 bases. Trimming at V came to 2 bases and at J to 3 bases, leaving 10 bases not matched to a gene. Germline assignment: CDR1 MNHEY and CDR2 SVGAGI. There are 17 residues in the CDR3. For the CDR3, the DNA is TGTGCCAGCAGTTACAAGCCGGGACAGAGCCCCAATCAGCCCCAGCATTTT. Encoded protein: CASSYKPGQSPNQPQHF.

This chain links TRBV7-9 with TRBJ1-6; no firm D call. V dropped 5 bases and J dropped 0 bases, with 8 bases sitting between them. Looked up from germline, CDR1 is SEHNR and CDR2 is FQNEAQ (reference sequence). This CDR3 region has 15 residues. In DNA form, the CDR3 reads TGTGCCAGCAGCCCCCTTAGCTCCTATAATTCACCCCTCCACTTT. Its protein product is CASSPLSSYNSPLHF. Full variable domain (remainder filled in from reference TRBV7-9 and TRBJ1-6): DTGVSQNPRHKITKRGQNVTFRCDPISEHNRLYWYRQTLGQGPEFLTYFQNEAQLEKSRLLSDRFSAERPKGSFSTLEIQRTEQGDSAMYLCASSPLSSYNSPLHFGNGTRLTVT.

The J gene is TRBJ2-5, the V gene TRBV13; D is possibly TRBD1 (6 bases). The end of the DNA fits TRBJ2-7 better, so the J call may be wrong. Germline CDR1 and CDR2: PRHDT and FYEKMQ (reference sequence). The CDR3 has 15 residues. The CDR3 nucleotides read TGTGCCAGCAGCTTAACCCGCGAGGGGGCCTACGAGCAGTACTTC. Translated, it gives CASSLTREGAYEQYF.

The chain employs TRBV5-1 and TRBJ1-1; tentatively, D is TRBD1 (5 bases). The length of the CDR3 is 16 residues. Germline V gives CDR1 SGHRS, CDR2 YFSETQ. With 3 bases removed from V and 0 bases from J, the gap between germline ends came to 15 bases. The CDR3 DNA follows: TGCGCCAGCAGCTCACCCCCGGGACGTTTGAACACTGAAGCTTTCTTT. Its protein is CASSSPPGRLNTEAFF. Based on the CDR3 plus reference TRBV5-1 and TRBJ1-1, the full variable domain is KAGVTQTPRYLIKTRGQQVTLSCSPISGHRSVSWYQQTPGQGLQFLFEYFSETQRNKGNFPGRFSGRQFSNSRSEMNVSTLELGDSALYLCASSSPPGRLNTEAFFGQGTRLTVV.

The table lists this clonotype with a few counts. The chain couples TRBV29-1 to TRBJ1-4, with D possibly being TRBD1 (5 bases). Germline V lookup: CDR1 SQVTM, CDR2 ANQGSEA. Trimming shortened V by 6 bases and J by 0 bases, and 14 bases separated the two germline ends. This CDR3 has 15 residues. The CDR3 nucleotides read TGCAGCGTCCAGACAGAAACTGCAACTAATGAAAAACTGTTTTTT. Its translation: CSVQTETATNEKLFF.

This rearrangement joins TRBV29-1 to TRBJ1-3, with D possibly being TRBD1 (5 bases). Germline loops: CDR1 SQVTM, CDR2 ANQGSEA. Trimming took 6 bases from V and 2 from J, leaving 8 bases between them. This CDR3 region has 12 residues. The CDR3 reads CSVSQAGNTIYF. The CDR3 bases are TGCAGCGTATCACAGGCTGGAAACACCATATATTTT.

The chain carries TRBV24-1 and TRBJ2-7; a possible D gene is TRBD2 (6 bases). The J call may be faulty, since TRBJ2-5 better matches the DNA end. From germline, CDR1 is KGHDR and CDR2 SFDVKD. This CDR3 spans 16 amino acids. The CDR3 region is CATSDPRCGGRETQYF. The CDR3 bases are TGTGCCACCAGTGACCCGAGGTGTGGAGGGCGAGAGACCCAGTACTTC.

This chain joins TRBV5-1 and TRBJ2-1; TRBD1 matches 7 bases. Trimming removed 3 bases from V and 0 bases from J; junction bases left unmatched: 6. CDR3 length: 16 amino acids. The germline CDR1 and CDR2 sequences are SGHRS and YFSETQ. The CDR3 loop reads CASSYGTVSSYNEQFF. CDR3 nucleotide sequence: TGCGCCAGCAGCTATGGGACAGTTAGCTCCTACAATGAGCAGTTCTTC.

This clonotype has a handful of counts. This CDR3 is CASSRSTGEGGYTF. The CDR3 bases are TGTGCCAGCAGCCGATCGACAGGGGAGGGTGGCTACACCTTC. This chain uses TRBV12-3 or TRBV12-4 with TRBJ1-2; TRBD1 matches at 8 bases. V lost 6 bases and J lost 7; bases outside the gene matches: 10. The CDR3 is 14 amino acids.

This clonotype has a handful of counts. This chain uses TRBV6-5 with TRBJ2-3; D is unclear. Germline-derived CDR1 and CDR2 are MNHEY and SVGAGI. Trimming removed 6 bases at V and 6 bases at J, with 10 bases between. The CDR3 extends over 12 amino acids. The CDR3 region is CASSTPEDTQYF. CDR3 in DNA: TGTGCCAGCAGCACCCCCGAGGATACGCAGTATTTT.

This sequence joins TRBV20-1 and TRBJ2-4; no clear D. CDR1 is DFQATT and CDR2 is SNEGSKA in the germline V gene (reference sequence). V was pared by 5 bases and J by 7 bases, with 9 bases between. The CDR3 totals 11 residues. The CDR3 is CSAPTRNIQYF. CDR3 nucleotides: TGCAGTGCTCCCACAAGGAACATTCAGTACTTC.